The following is a TCR beta chain sequence with its context. Its antigen is currently unknown. Nominal health characterized the donors when sampled, though unrecorded immune exposures were likely. This entry belongs to a study of cytomegalovirus exposure and HLA in healthy donors. Study-wide context: Of the donors genotyped, several hundred in all, 75% to 85% fell in the Caucasian-associated ancestry cluster.

General study results and limits: A later analysis reportedly identified an Asian-associated ancestry cluster as carrying fewer N-insertions than the approximately 670-donor mean. Cytomegalovirus association was listed for roughly 160 TCR beta chains.

The PCR ran on 60 Vbeta and 13 Jbeta primers. TCRdb's copy holds only in-frame clones and misses some; the assay was immunoSEQ multiplex PCR. The table lists about 160,000 clones, just under 80% of them singletons. V lost 4 bases and J lost 9; bases outside the gene matches: 13. Germline V gene data show CDR1 as LGHNA and CDR2 as YSLEER. The CDR3 covers 17 residues. The chain combines TRBV4-3 with TRBJ2-1; 12 bases are a match to TRBD2. The TCR originated in a man between 25 and 39 years old in good health and CMV-seronegative. Sequenced: PBMCs. The CDR3 reads CASSRWGETSGSSEQFF. The DNA for the CDR3 is TGCGCCAGCAGCCGATGGGGAGAGACTAGCGGGAGTAGTGAGCAGTTCTTC.